This T cell receptor beta chain originates from a study of blood T cell repertoires in COVID-19. Across the whole study: Samples taken during acute and convalescent COVID-19 were collected in the United States, Italy and Spain.

Recovered participants had two consecutive negative NP/OP PCR tests, healthcare professional clearance, or symptom resolution. Per the original data handling: The assay estimated nucleated cells by amplifying reference gene primers. The protocol was immunoSEQ multiplex PCR, while the TCRdb copy is restricted to in-frame clones and leaves out a portion. Clone size and the V and J calls come from that table; the DNA yielded D and trimming. Of under 450,000 clones in the sample, over 80% are singletons; the top ten hold about 4.9%. Germline CDR1 is MNHNS and CDR2 is SASEGT. The V gene lost 2 bases and the J gene lost 0 bases, with 7 bases spanning the gap. The CDR3 is 15 amino acids.

The source is a woman aged 45-60 years who had recovered from COVID-19. Sequencing input: PBMCs or T cells enriched from blood (not recorded which). The chain recombines TRBV6-1 with TRBJ1-4, with D hard to call. CDR3: CASSESQATNEKLFF. CDR3 DNA sequence: TGTGCCAGCAGTGAATCGCAGGCAACTAATGAAAAACTGTTTTTT.